This record looks at one T cell receptor (beta chain) sequence and its context. What it binds is not known. The junction and the germline gene differ at one end; a read error may be behind it. This entry belongs to a study of T cell responses to AZD1222 COVID-19 vaccine. About the research overall: Pooled in the analysis were second doses at about 4 or about 12 weeks. Broader study findings: White British ancestry dominated among donors, who included more females, and clonal diversity was possibly underestimated. Dominant CD4 TCR responses targeted spike regions 160-218 and 743-854.

The CDR3 loop spans 8 amino acids. Germline CDR1 and CDR2: KGHSH and LQKENI. Produced via immunoSEQ multiplex PCR; TCRdb's table is partial and in-frame only. Seen here are under 150,000 clones, 90% to 95% observed once, and the top ten hold more than 2.5%. The chain couples TRBV18 to TRBJ2-7; D unclear. This sequence was found in an adult in good health. Sequences were derived from peripheral blood, sampled on day 0 of AZD1222 vaccination. The CDR3 DNA reads TGTGCCAGCTCACCGATGCACTTC. It encodes CASSPMHF.